These T cell receptor beta chains were read from a single sample in a study of T cells after yellow fever vaccination. TCRdb called the 5' RACE reads again in MiXCR, with one record for every CDR3 protein. The sample includes a few hundred thousand distinct CDR3 sequences, under 14% of them seen just once. This sample comprised PBMCs, obtained on the day of the first yellow fever vaccination. The receptor source for this set is a young man who received the YFV17D yellow fever vaccine. Both conserved end residues are part of each CDR3. Each record gives: CDR3 length, V gene, D gene, J gene, clone size, CDR3 DNA, CDR3 protein. The D gene is left open where the match is weak. Size is stated for part of the rows, as once, few or many counts, or as a class when the clone is expanded.

>14|TRBV10-3|.|TRBJ2-4|few
TGTGCCATCAGTGACAGGCAGGGCAAAAACATTCAGTACTTC
CAISDRQGKNIQYF
>14|TRBV9|.|TRBJ2-1|many
TGTGCCAGCAGACCCCTGAGCTCCTACAATGAGCAGTTCTTC
CASRPLSSYNEQFF
>14|TRBV11-2|TRBD1|TRBJ1-1|few
TGTGCCAGCAGCTTAGGGGACAGTTTGGCTGAAGCTTTCTTT
CASSLGDSLAEAFF
>17|TRBV4-1|.|TRBJ2-7|few
TGCGCCAGCAGCACTCCTCCCCGGGCCAAACGATACTACGAGCAGTACTTC
CASSTPPRAKRYYEQYF
>15|TRBV20-1|.|TRBJ1-1|.
TGCAGTGCAAATACTCCCGGGACGGCAAACACTGAAGCTTTCTTT
CSANTPGTANTEAFF
>14|TRBV7-9|TRBD2|TRBJ2-1|many
TGTGCCAGCGGCCCTCGGGAGGTACCCAGGCCGCAGTTCTTC
CASGPREVPRPQFF
>17|TRBV5-1|.|TRBJ2-6|few
TGCGCCAGCAGCGCAGGGATTCGGATCTCTGGGGCCAACGTCCTGACTTTC
CASSAGIRISGANVLTF
>15|TRBV4-3|.|TRBJ1-1|.
TGCGCCAGCAGCCAAGATGGGGGTTGGGCAGGGGTCGCTTTCTTT
CASSQDGGWAGVAFF
>16|TRBV4-1|.|TRBJ2-3|few
TGCGCCAGCAGCCACCCCTGGGCAGGGAGCACAGATACGCAGTATTTT
CASSHPWAGSTDTQYF
>14|TRBV5-6|TRBD2|TRBJ2-4|many
TGTGCCAGCAGCTACCCACTGGGGGGGAACATTCAGTACTTC
CASSYPLGGNIQYF
>14|TRBV28|.|TRBJ1-2|.
TGTGCCAGCAGGGGGCCTGGAGCTAACTATGGCTACACCTTC
CASRGPGANYGYTF
>14|TRBV29-1|.|TRBJ1-1|.
TGCAGCGTTGGTTCCAGGTCCATGAACACTGAAGCTTTCTTT
CSVGSRSMNTEAFF
>16|TRBV5-1|TRBD2|TRBJ2-1|.
TGCGCCAGCAGCTTGACCGGTCTAGCGGGGGCCAATGAGCAGTTCTTC
CASSLTGLAGANEQFF
>13|TRBV12-3/TRBV12-4|.|TRBJ2-5|.
TGTGCCAGCAGTCTGACACCTCAAGAGACCCAGTACTTC
CASSLTPQETQYF
>15|TRBV6-5|TRBD2|TRBJ2-3|few
TGTGCCAGCAGTTCAAGCGGGGGGGGGCTGAATACGCAGTATTTT
CASSSSGGGLNTQYF
>16|TRBV5-1|.|TRBJ2-1|few
TGCGCCAGCAGCCCCCCCGGGGCAGGGATATACAATGAGCAGTTCTTC
CASSPPGAGIYNEQFF
>14|TRBV19|.|TRBJ2-2|few
TGTGCCAGTAGTATAGTAAGGTCCACCGGGGAGCTGTTTTTT
CASSIVRSTGELFF
>13|TRBV11-2|.|TRBJ1-5|.
TGTGCCAGCAGCTTCTGGGGGGATCAGCCCCAGCATTTT
CASSFWGDQPQHF
>12|TRBV6-2/TRBV6-3|.|TRBJ2-3|.
TGTGCCAGCAGTTACCGGTCAGATACGCAGTATTTT
CASSYRSDTQYF
>15|TRBV20-1|.|TRBJ2-3|.
TGCAGTGCTAGAGCCCCCCCAGGGTTAACGGATACGCAGTATTTT
CSARAPPGLTDTQYF
>13|TRBV12-3/TRBV12-4|.|TRBJ1-2|.
TGTGCCAGCAGTTCCGGGAGTTACTATGGCTACACCTTC
CASSSGSYYGYTF
>14|TRBV4-3|.|TRBJ1-4|.
TGCGCCAGCAGCCAAGGACAGCTTAGAGAAAAACTGTTTTTT
CASSQGQLREKLFF
>15|TRBV4-1|TRBD1|TRBJ2-3|.
TGCGCCAGCAGCCCCGACAGGGGTGAAACAGATACGCAGTATTTT
CASSPDRGETDTQYF
>15|TRBV5-1|TRBD1|TRBJ1-6|few
TGCGCCAGCAGCTTTCAGACAGGGACAAATTCACCCCTCCACTTT
CASSFQTGTNSPLHF
>15|TRBV3-1|.|TRBJ2-5|few
TGTGCCAGCAGCCAAGAGTCAGGGCGGAGGGAGACCCAGTACTTC
CASSQESGRRETQYF
>14|TRBV5-1|.|TRBJ1-1|.
TGCGCCAGCAGCTGGACTTGGGGAGACCCTGAAGCTTTCTTT
CASSWTWGDPEAFF
>13|TRBV20-1|TRBD2|TRBJ2-5|few
TGCAGTGCTAGCGGGGGGGCCGCAGAGACCCAGTACTTC
CSASGGAAETQYF
>12|TRBV7-2|.|TRBJ2-7|.
TGTGCCAGCAGCTTTGGACCCTACGAGCAGTACTTC
CASSFGPYEQYF
>15|TRBV29-1|.|TRBJ1-6|few
TGCAGCGTGTCGATAGGACGAGGGGATAATTCACCCCTCCACTTT
CSVSIGRGDNSPLHF
>16|TRBV5-1|.|TRBJ2-2|.
TGCGCCAGCCCGTACCTACAGGGCGCGAACACCGGGGAGCTGTTTTTT
CASPYLQGANTGELFF
>15|TRBV6-5|.|TRBJ1-2|.
TGTGCCAGCAGTTACTCTAACCTCCATTCGGGTGGCTACACCTTC
CASSYSNLHSGGYTF
>15|TRBV27|TRBD1|TRBJ1-5|.
TGTGCCAGCAGCACAGGGGTGATAAGCAATCAGCCCCAGCATTTT
CASSTGVISNQPQHF
>16|TRBV7-2|TRBD1|TRBJ1-3|few
TGTGCCAGCAGCACGAACAGACAGGGGGCTGGAAACACCATATATTTT
CASSTNRQGAGNTIYF